This T cell receptor beta chain was retrieved from a study of T cell responses to AZD1222 COVID-19 vaccine. Profiled with immunoSEQ multiplex PCR; TCRdb holds only in-frame clones, not every one. Of 80,000 or so clones listed, approximately 83% are singletons. Study-wide findings and caveats: Nearly half of spike-specific TCRs reportedly target unmutated variant regions. Recipients of AZD1222 seropositive at baseline numbered only 5 or 6.

The V and J ends lost 6 bases and 1 base, in that order; junction bases with no gene match: 8. CDR3 length equals 16 residues. Per germline, CDR1 MDHEN and CDR2 SYDVKM. Points on this clone: Its matching antigen is unknown.

The sequence was obtained from an adult who received the AZD1222 COVID-19 vaccine. This chain joins TRBV28 and TRBJ2-5; 10 bases fit TRBD1. The sample was peripheral blood, taken 28 days after the second AZD1222 dose. CDR3 amino acids: CASRGRQGASQETQYF. CDR3 bases: TGTGCCAGCAGGGGTCGACAGGGGGCCTCCCAAGAGACCCAGTACTTC.